This is a list of T cell receptor beta chains from one sample in a study of preoperative IRX-2 immunotherapy in early breast cancer. Method: immunoSEQ multiplex PCR; TCRdb's copy keeps in-frame clones and lacks some. Here the sample spans around 30,000 clones, approximately 80% being singletons. This material was collected from a patient treated with IRX-2 immunotherapy. These receptors originate from a human donor with breast cancer. CDR3s include the opening cysteine and the closing phenylalanine or tryptophan. A D gene is named only where the DNA matches it firmly. The listing skips clone size in some rows; elsewhere it reads once, few, many or a size class.

J | size | D | V | CDR3 | DNA
TRBJ1-5 | NA | NA | TRBV6-8 | CASRGAEDNQPQHF | TGTGCCAGCAGGGGCGCAGAAGACAATCAGCCCCAGCATTTT
TRBJ1-4 | NA | NA | TRBV6-8 | CAISVSGEKLFF | TGTGCCATCAGTGTTAGTGGGGAAAAACTGTTTTTT
TRBJ2-2 | once | NA | TRBV18 | CASSPIPPRNTGELFF | TGTGCCAGCTCACCCATCCCCCCAAGGAACACCGGGGAGCTGTTTTTT
TRBJ1-6 | NA | NA | TRBV11-3 | CASSAPVGNSPLHF | TGTGCCAGCAGCGCCCCGGTCGGTAATTCACCCCTCCACTTT
TRBJ2-7 | NA | TRBD2 | TRBV6-8 | CASSYVGEGIDEQYF | TGTGCCAGCAGCTACGTGGGGGAGGGGATCGACGAGCAGTACTTC
TRBJ2-2 | NA | NA | TRBV11-3 | CASSLHSQAGELFF | TGTGCCAGCAGCTTACATTCCCAGGCCGGGGAGCTGTTTTTT
TRBJ1-1 | few | NA | TRBV19 | CASSQQGWTEAFF | TGTGCCAGTAGTCAACAGGGTTGGACTGAAGCTTTCTTT
TRBJ1-5 | once | NA | TRBV28 | CATQVGSYQPQHF | TGTGCCACCCAGGTGGGGAGCTATCAGCCCCAGCATTTT
TRBJ2-5 | NA | NA | TRBV11-3 | CASSLEDSNKETQYF | TGTGCCAGCAGCTTGGAGGACAGTAACAAAGAGACCCAGTACTTC
TRBJ2-1 | NA | TRBD1 | TRBV6-4 | CASTRQGRGYNEQFF | TGTGCCAGCACCCGACAGGGTAGAGGTTACAATGAGCAGTTCTTC
TRBJ2-7 | NA | NA | TRBV6-8 | CASTYGGPGNEQYF | TGTGCCAGTACATATGGGGGGCCAGGAAACGAGCAGTACTTC
TRBJ1-4 | once | NA | TRBV6-8 | CASKGVPQGPWSEKLFF | TGTGCCAGCAAAGGGGTCCCACAGGGCCCCTGGAGTGAAAAACTGTTTTTT
TRBJ2-1 | NA | TRBD1 | TRBV11-3 | CASSHRTGGSYNEQFF | TGTGCCAGCAGCCACAGGACAGGGGGCTCCTACAATGAGCAGTTCTTC
TRBJ1-5 | NA | NA | TRBV7-1 | CASSESYSNQPQHF | TGTGCCAGCAGTGAGAGTTATAGCAATCAGCCCCAGCATTTT
TRBJ1-1 | NA | TRBD1 | TRBV11-3 | CASTPRQGGIKAFF | TGTGCCAGCACCCCTCGTCAGGGGGGGATCAAAGCTTTCTTT
TRBJ2-2 | NA | TRBD2 | TRBV28 | CASTGLAGSGELFF | TGTGCCAGCACGGGACTAGCGGGCTCCGGGGAGCTGTTTTTT
TRBJ2-7 | once | NA | TRBV11-3 | CASSLTSGTVESYEQYF | TGTGCCAGCAGCTTAACTTCCGGGACGGTAGAGTCCTACGAGCAGTACTTC
TRBJ2-1 | once | NA | TRBV7-5 | CASSSSASGRYNEQFF | TGTGCCAGCAGCTCCTCAGCTAGCGGGAGGTACAATGAGCAGTTCTTC